The present T cell receptor beta chain was sequenced within a study of blood T cell repertoires in COVID-19. Libraries were prepared by immunoSEQ multiplex PCR; TCRdb keeps only in-frame clonotypes and omits some of them. The repertoire holds about 170,000 clones, with more than 75% as singletons. V was trimmed by 2 bases and J by 4 bases, leaving 5 bases between them. CDR1 is DFQATT and CDR2 is SNEGSKA in the germline V gene (reference sequence). The CDR3 consists of 11 residues. The sample comprised peripheral blood. V gene TRBV20-1 combines with J gene TRBJ1-1, with D uncertain. The sequence derives from a man younger than 35 with active or convalescent COVID-19. The CDR3 DNA sequence: TGCAGTGCTAGATGGCTCACTGAAGCTTTCTTT. Translated: CSARWLTEAFF.